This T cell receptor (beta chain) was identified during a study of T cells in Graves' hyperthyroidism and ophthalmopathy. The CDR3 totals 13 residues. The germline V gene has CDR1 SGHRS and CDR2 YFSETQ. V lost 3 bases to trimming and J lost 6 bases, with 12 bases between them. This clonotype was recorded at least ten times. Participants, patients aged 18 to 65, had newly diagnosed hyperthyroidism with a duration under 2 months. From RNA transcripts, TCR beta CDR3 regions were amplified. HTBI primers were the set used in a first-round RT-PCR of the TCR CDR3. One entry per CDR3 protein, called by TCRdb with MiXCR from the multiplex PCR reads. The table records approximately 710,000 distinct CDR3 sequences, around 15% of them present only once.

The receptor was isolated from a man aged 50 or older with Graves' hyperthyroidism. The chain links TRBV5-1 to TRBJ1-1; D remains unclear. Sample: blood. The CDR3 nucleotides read TGCGCCAGCAGCTCAGGCAACGGGGCTGAAGCTTTCTTT. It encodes CASSSGNGAEAFF.